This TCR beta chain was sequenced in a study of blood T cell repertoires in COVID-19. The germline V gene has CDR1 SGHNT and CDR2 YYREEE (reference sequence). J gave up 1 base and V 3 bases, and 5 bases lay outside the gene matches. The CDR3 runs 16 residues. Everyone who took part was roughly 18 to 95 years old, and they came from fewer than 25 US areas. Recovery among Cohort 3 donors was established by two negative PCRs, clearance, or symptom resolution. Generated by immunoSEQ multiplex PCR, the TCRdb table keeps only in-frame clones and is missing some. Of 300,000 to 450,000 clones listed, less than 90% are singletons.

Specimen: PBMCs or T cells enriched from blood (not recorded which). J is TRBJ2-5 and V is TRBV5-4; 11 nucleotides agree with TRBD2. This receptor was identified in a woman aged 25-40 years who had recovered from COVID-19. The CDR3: CASSSGGTSGQETQYF. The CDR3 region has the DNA TGTGCCAGCAGCTCGGGGGGGACTAGCGGCCAAGAGACCCAGTACTTC. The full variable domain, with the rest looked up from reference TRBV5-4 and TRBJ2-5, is ETGVTQSPTHLIKTRGQQVTLRCSSQSGHNTVSWYQQALGQGPQFIFQYYREEENGRGNFPPRFSGLQFPNYSSELNVNALELDDSALYLCASSSGGTSGQETQYFGPGTRLLVL.